The 3 T cell receptor beta chains reported below all come from one sample, sequenced in a study of T-cell reconstitution after alpha-beta-depleted transplantation in children. Preparation of the TCRbeta library involved a method that used unique molecular identifiers. TCRdb re-derived calls from the PCR reads in MiXCR, one entry per CDR3 protein. The sample has about a million distinct CDR3 sequences; less than 30% are singletons. The sequenced sample was PBMCs, mostly from graft donor cells, obtained 360 days after TCRalphabeta/CD19-depleted stem cell transplant. These receptors came from a boy under three years old who had a stem cell transplant for SCID, so the T cells may come from the graft donor.

The V call is TRBV7-2, the J call TRBJ2-7, with TRBD2 matching over 8 bases. From germline, CDR1 is SGHTA and CDR2 FQGNSA. CDR3 length equals 15 residues. The J segment lost 3 bases and the V segment lost 1 base, leaving 5 bases of the junction unmatched. CDR3 bases: TGTGCCAGCAGCTTAGGGCGGGGGGCGAACTACGAGCAGTACTTC. This gives the protein CASSLGRGANYEQYF.

The sample holds many counts of this clonotype. The rearrangement links TRBV9 to TRBJ2-7; D remains ambiguous. Germline V gives CDR1 SGDLS, CDR2 YYNGEE. The CDR3 loop spans 12 amino acids. The V and J ends lost 4 bases and 6 bases respectively, with 11 bases between them. The CDR3 DNA reads TGTGCCAGCAGCCCCCCGGCAGGCGAGCAGTACTTC. This encodes CASSPPAGEQYF.

The chain recombines TRBV6-2 or TRBV6-3 with TRBJ2-7; 7 bases map to TRBD2. With 6 bases clipped from V and 6 bases from J, the junction kept 8 bases outside the gene matches. CDR3 length equals 13 residues. The V gene's germline CDR1 is MNHEY and CDR2 SVGEGT. The CDR3 here is CASRPSSGGEQYF. DNA for the CDR3: TGTGCCAGCAGACCATCTAGCGGCGGCGAGCAGTACTTC.